This paragraph reports one T cell receptor (beta chain). This specimen belongs to a study of blood T cell repertoires in COVID-19. The wider study: Italy, Spain and the United States were the sources of the convalescent and acute COVID-19 samples.

All enrollees were roughly 18 to 100 years old and from roughly 22 US areas. Symptom resolution, clearance, or two negative PCRs marked donors in Cohort 3 as recovered. The CDR3 covers 14 residues. CDR1 and CDR2 (germline): SGHDT, YYEEEE. Trimming cost V 0 bases and J 4 bases, with 10 bases left between them. Authors' data handling: It was from reference gene primer amplification that nucleated cell counts were estimated. TCRdb's table, derived via immunoSEQ multiplex PCR, lists solely in-frame clones and lacks some. The DNA was the basis for D and trimming; V, J and clone size are from that table. The sample comprises 200,000 to 250,000 clones, around 84% of which are singletons, and 5.5% to 7.5% rests with the top ten.

The chain carries TRBV5-6 and TRBJ2-5; a weak D match, TRBD2 (5 bases). This clonotype originated in a middle-aged woman who had recovered from COVID-19. Sequenced: PBMCs or T cells enriched from blood (not recorded which). The CDR3 sequence is CASSLEVGRETQYF. CDR3 sequence (DNA): TGTGCCAGCAGCTTGGAAGTGGGGAGAGAGACCCAGTACTTC.